One sample yielded the 14 T cell receptor beta chains listed below, sequenced in a study of PD-1 blockade in classical Hodgkin lymphoma. Clones were sequenced by immunoSEQ multiplex PCR, and TCRdb holds only the in-frame ones, with some missing. Among 9,500 to 12,000 clones listed, around 80% were seen once. Following autologous stem cell transplantation, relapse occurred in every patient, and exposure to brentuximab vedotin varied. Here the sequenced sample was peripheral blood mononuclear cells (PBMCs), taken before the second cycle of nivolumab. All receptors derive from a human donor with classical Hodgkin lymphoma.

This chain connects TRBV5-6 to TRBJ1-2; D gene ambiguous. The CDR3 is 15 amino acids. Germline values: CDR1 SGHDT, CDR2 YYEEEE. Trimming removed 0 bases at V and 1 base at J, with 10 bases between. The CDR3 sequence is CASSLVGRLNYGYTF. Here the CDR3 DNA reads TGTGCCAGCAGCTTGGTGGGCAGACTTAACTATGGCTACACCTTC.

This chain joins TRBV19 and TRBJ2-5; D possibly corresponds to TRBD1 (5 bases). V was clipped by 3 bases and J by 1 base, with 12 bases between them. The CDR3 has 15 amino acids. CDR1 and CDR2 from the germline V gene are LNHDA and SQIVND (reference sequence). As DNA, the CDR3 is TGTGCCAGTAGTATTGCGCAGGGAAGCCAAGAGACCCAGTACTTC. Encoded protein: CASSIAQGSQETQYF.

The genes are TRBV4-1 and TRBJ2-1; no clear D gene. The CDR3 consists of 15 residues. The V end was cut by 0 bases, the J end by 7 bases, with 13 bases between. The germline gives CDR1 MGHRA, CDR2 YSYEKL. The CDR3 sequence is CASSQDGRQANEQFF. The CDR3 DNA sequence: TGCGCCAGCAGCCAAGATGGGCGTCAGGCGAATGAGCAGTTCTTC.

This clone has only a few counts. V is TRBV18 and J is TRBJ1-5; possible D gene TRBD1, 6 bases. V was cut by 5 bases and J by 3 bases, with 11 bases left in between. The CDR3 consists of 14 residues. Germline CDR1 reads KGHSH; CDR2 reads LQKENI. CDR3 sequence: CASSAGQLNQPQHF. CDR3 DNA: TGTGCCAGCTCAGCAGGACAGCTCAATCAGCCCCAGCATTTT.

V is TRBV9 and J is TRBJ1-6, with 7 bases fitting TRBD1. This CDR3 has 17 amino acids. Per germline, CDR1 SGDLS and CDR2 YYNGEE. V lost 0 bases to trimming and J lost 5 bases; unmatched junction nucleotides: 8. This chain's CDR3 is CASSVGQGVLNNSPLHF. The DNA of the CDR3 is TGTGCCAGCAGCGTAGGGCAGGGGGTATTGAATAATTCACCCCTCCACTTT.

The rearrangement links TRBV6-1 to TRBJ2-7; 8 positions agree with TRBD2. Germline lookup yields CDR1 MNHNS and CDR2 SASEGT. The CDR3 spans 20 residues. J was trimmed by 0 bases and V by 3 bases; bases with no gene match: 19. The CDR3 coding sequence is TGTGCCAGCAGTGACCGGAGCACTAGCGGTCAAACGCTGGGCTCCTACGAGCAGTACTTC. Translating it yields CASSDRSTSGQTLGSYEQYF.

The rearrangement joins TRBV7-2 to TRBJ1-6; tentative D call: TRBD1 (6 bases). V was cut by 0 bases and J by 9 bases, with 12 bases left in between. Per germline, CDR1 SGHTA and CDR2 FQGNSA. The CDR3 is 15 residues long. The CDR3: CASSLADSLSSPLHF. CDR3 bases: TGTGCCAGCAGCTTAGCGGACAGCTTGAGTTCACCCCTCCACTTT.

This clone has more than one count but fewer than ten. The V gene is TRBV18, the J gene TRBJ2-7; D is ambiguous. The V and J ends lost 3 bases and 2 bases respectively, with 8 bases between them. This CDR3 is built from 13 residues. Germline values: CDR1 KGHSH, CDR2 LQKENI. In DNA, the CDR3 is TGTGCCAGCTCACCCAACGACGCCTACGAGCAGTACTTC. Amino acid sequence: CASSPNDAYEQYF.

The chain has TRBV7-2 and TRBJ2-7; D might be TRBD2 (5 bases). The CDR3 runs 17 residues. Trimming took off 5 bases at V and 4 bases at J, with 24 bases between the two ends. Germline assignment: CDR1 SGHTA and CDR2 FQGNSA. The CDR3 sequence is CASSVEVPLGGFYEQYF. CDR3 nucleotides: TGTGCCAGCAGCGTCGAGGTTCCACTCGGAGGCTTTTACGAGCAGTACTTC.

The rearrangement joins TRBV27 to TRBJ1-1, with a possible D match to TRBD1 (6 bases). The CDR3 spans 14 residues. Looked up from germline, CDR1 is MNHEY and CDR2 is SMNVEV (reference sequence). Trimming took 5 bases from V and 8 from J, leaving 18 bases between them. The CDR3 protein is CASSPIRRGWEAFF. The CDR3 coding sequence is TGTGCCAGCAGTCCTATCCGCAGGGGCTGGGAAGCTTTCTTT.

The rearrangement joins TRBV6-7 to TRBJ1-4; possibly TRBD1 for D (5 bases). Being an ORF, TRBV6-7 has a function that is uncertain. The CDR3 covers 18 residues. V lost 5 bases and J 2 bases, leaving 21 bases between the germline ends. This CDR3 is CASSPRVVRQLTNEKLFF. The CDR3, as DNA: TGTGCCAGCAGTCCCAGGGTAGTAAGACAGCTCACTAATGAAAAACTGTTTTTT.

V is TRBV29-1 and J is TRBJ2-5; 8 nucleotides align to TRBD2. The junction had 9 bases not matched to a gene; V was cut back by 5 bases and J by 7 bases. Germline CDR1 is SQVTM and CDR2 is ANQGSEA. This CDR3 has 13 amino acids. The DNA of the CDR3 is TGCAGCGTTTTACGGGAGGGCCGTGTGACCCAGTACTTC. Translating it yields CSVLREGRVTQYF.

CDR3 loop: CASSRNRVVEQFF. For the CDR3, the DNA is TGCGCCAGCAGCCGGAATCGAGTGGTTGAGCAGTTCTTC. The V and J genes are TRBV4-3 and TRBJ2-1; D is undetermined. V was pared by 4 bases and J by 9 bases, with 13 bases between. Germline assignment: CDR1 LGHNA and CDR2 YSLEER. There are 13 residues in the CDR3.

The chain is built from TRBV18 and TRBJ2-1; D uncertain. The CDR3 length is 15 residues. Trimming removed 0 bases at V and 0 bases at J, with 6 bases between. Germline V lookup: CDR1 KGHSH, CDR2 LQKENI. CDR3 coding DNA: TGTGCCAGCTCACCACCGGGGTCCTCCTACAATGAGCAGTTCTTC. It yields the protein CASSPPGSSYNEQFF. The complete variable domain, with remaining parts taken from reference TRBV18 and TRBJ2-1, reads NAGVMQNPRHLVRRRGQEARLRCSPMKGHSHVYWYRQLPEEGLKFMVYLQKENIIDESGMPKERFSAEFPKEGPSILRIQQVVRGDSAAYFCASSPPGSSYNEQFFGPGTRLTVL.